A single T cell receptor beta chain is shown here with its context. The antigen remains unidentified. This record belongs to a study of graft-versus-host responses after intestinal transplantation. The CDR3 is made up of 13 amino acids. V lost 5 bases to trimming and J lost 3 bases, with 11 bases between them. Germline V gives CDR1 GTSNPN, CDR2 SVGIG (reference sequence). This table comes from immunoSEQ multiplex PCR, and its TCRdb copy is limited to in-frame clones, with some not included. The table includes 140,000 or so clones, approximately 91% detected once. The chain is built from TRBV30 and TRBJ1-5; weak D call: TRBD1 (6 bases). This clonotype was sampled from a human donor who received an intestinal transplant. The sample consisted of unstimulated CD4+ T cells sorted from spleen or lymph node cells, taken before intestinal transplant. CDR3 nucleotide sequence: TGTGCCTGGGGGCAGGGGTCCAATCAGCCCCAGCATTTT. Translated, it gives CAWGQGSNQPQHF.